This TCR beta chain originates from a study of T cell responses to AZD1222 COVID-19 vaccine. Details on this clone: Its target is not known.

The V gene's germline CDR1 is SGHAT and CDR2 FQNNGV. This CDR3 has 18 residues. V lost 5 bases, J lost 5 bases, and 19 bases stayed unmatched. Clones were sequenced by immunoSEQ multiplex PCR, and TCRdb holds only the in-frame ones, with some missing. Among more than 50,000 clones listed, about 87% were seen once. Notes on the study in general: Receipt of two AZD1222 doses was followed by a rise in Spike-specific TCR breadth and depth. Spike-wide vaccine-associated CD4 TCRs dominated at 160-218 and 743-854. Reportedly, close to half of spike-specific TCRs are directed against unmutated variant regions.

This sequence originates from an adult who received the AZD1222 COVID-19 vaccine. The starting material was peripheral blood, obtained 28 days after the second AZD1222 dose. This rearrangement joins TRBV11-2 to TRBJ2-7; 9 bases are shared with TRBD2. This CDR3 reads CASSLRDPRSSGRNEQYF. CDR3 DNA sequence: TGTGCCAGCAGCCTCCGGGACCCCCGGAGTAGCGGGAGAAACGAGCAGTACTTC.